This TCR beta chain derives from a study of human T cells and chemical hapten exposure. Overall study context: Variation in per-sample TCR yields came mainly from small pooled library volume differences.

Trimming stripped 1 base from V and 3 bases from J, with 16 bases between. Germline CDR1 and CDR2: SGHVS and FQNEAQ. This CDR3 contains 16 residues. During construction of the library, unique molecular identifiers were attached to individual cDNA molecules for quantitative, reproducible TCR counting. In the original processing: Counting gave a median of approximately 96,000 TCRs per sample, with values ranging from about 23,224 to 700,000. In TCRdb, the RACE reads were re-called with MiXCR into one record per CDR3 protein. These V and J calls derive from TCRdb rather than the authors' analysis. There are roughly 43,000 distinct CDR3 sequences in the sample; around 4% occur only once, and about 6% lies in the top ten. This clonotype was found many times. Antigen unknown. Specified time point: healthy volunteer bleed at 6 weeks. Sequencing started from total RNA isolated from unfractionated whole blood.

General observations from the study: Once DPC sensitization occurred, TCRs above 1 in 1000 frequency showed no change.

Specimen: whole blood. The TCR was taken from a human donor in good health. Some clones in this sample may be carry-over from other donors' samples. The chain has TRBV7-8 and TRBJ2-7; D is possibly TRBD1 (6 bases). The CDR3 nucleotides are TGTGCCAGCAGCTTAGGGTTCCTCAGACAGGACTACGAGCAGTACTTC. Protein sequence: CASSLGFLRQDYEQYF.